This T cell receptor beta chain was retrieved from a study of blood T cell repertoires in COVID-19. Study details: The United States, Italy and Spain provided the acute and convalescent COVID-19 samples.

Germline values: CDR1 SGHAT, CDR2 FQNNGV. Trimming removed 0 bases at V and 0 bases at J, with 9 bases between. The CDR3 has 16 residues. Assay used: immunoSEQ multiplex PCR; TCRdb lists only in-frame clones, some missing. The profile covers 100,000 to 150,000 clones, with roughly 82% appearing a single time and about 5.4% taken by the ten largest. The chain combines TRBV11-2 with TRBJ1-3; D is unclear. The TCR comes from a human donor in a cohort sampled during active COVID-19. The sequenced sample consisted of peripheral blood. The CDR3 DNA is TGTGCCAGCAGCTTAGAAGGGAGGAGCTCTGGAAACACCATATATTTT. It codes for CASSLEGRSSGNTIYF. Supplemented by reference TRBV11-2 and TRBJ1-3, the full variable domain reads EAGVAQSPRYKIIEKRQSVAFWCNPISGHATLYWYQQILGQGPKLLIQFQNNGVVDDSQLPKDRFSAERLKGVDSTLKIQPAKLEDSAVYLCASSLEGRSSGNTIYFGEGSWLTVV.